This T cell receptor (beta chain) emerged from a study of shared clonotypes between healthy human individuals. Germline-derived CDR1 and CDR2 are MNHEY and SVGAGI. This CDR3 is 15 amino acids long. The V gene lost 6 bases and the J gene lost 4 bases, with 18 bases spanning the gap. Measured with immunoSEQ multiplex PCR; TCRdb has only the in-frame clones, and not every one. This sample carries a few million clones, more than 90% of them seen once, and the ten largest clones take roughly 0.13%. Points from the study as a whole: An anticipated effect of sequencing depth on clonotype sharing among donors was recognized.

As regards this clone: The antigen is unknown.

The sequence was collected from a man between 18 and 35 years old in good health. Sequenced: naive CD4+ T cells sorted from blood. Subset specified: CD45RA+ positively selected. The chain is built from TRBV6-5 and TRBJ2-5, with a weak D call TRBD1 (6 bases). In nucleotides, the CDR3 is TGTGCCAGCAGAACACAGGGTACGATAGGAGAGACCCAGTACTTC. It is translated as CASRTQGTIGETQYF.